These 4 T cell receptor beta chains were sequenced from one sample in a study of identical twins. A single record per CDR3 protein comes from TCRdb applying MiXCR to the 5' RACE reads. The sample has 550,000 to 700,000 distinct CDR3 sequences, 9.5% to 10% seen once; the top ten hold approximately 3.2%. These same records also appear under a second study, on yellow fever vaccine responses in identical twins.

What was sequenced was PBMCs. The source of these receptors is a woman between 18 and 30 years old in good health.

This clonotype came up a few times. The V gene is TRBV20-1, the J gene TRBJ2-3, with D unclear. This CDR3 contains 16 residues. Germline CDR1 DFQATT, CDR2 SNEGSKA (reference sequence). V shed 0 bases and J shed 0 bases, with 13 bases lying between them. The CDR3 here is CSARDLMSLSTDTQYF. The CDR3 nucleotides read TGCAGTGCTAGAGATTTGATGTCGCTTAGCACAGATACGCAGTATTTT.

The chain employs TRBV12-3 or TRBV12-4 and TRBJ2-5; 8 bases agree with TRBD1. J gave up 5 bases and V 5 bases, and 7 bases lay outside the gene matches. The CDR3 covers 14 residues. The CDR3 loop reads CASSPGRGRETQYF. In DNA form, the CDR3 reads TGTGCCAGCAGTCCGGGCAGGGGGCGCGAGACCCAGTACTTC.

This chain joins TRBV12-3 or TRBV12-4 and TRBJ1-3; the D gene is possibly TRBD1 (5 bases). The CDR3 spans 15 residues. The V and J ends lost 6 bases and 3 bases respectively, with 15 bases between them. The CDR3 spells CASSLGTVYGNTIYF. The CDR3 nucleotides are TGTGCCAGCAGCCTAGGGACTGTCTATGGAAACACCATATATTTT.

The rearrangement uses TRBV20-1 and TRBJ2-2; D gene ambiguous. CDR1 and CDR2 from the germline V gene are DFQATT and SNEGSKA (reference sequence). V lost 5 bases, J lost 5 bases, and 6 bases lay in between. This CDR3 region has 11 residues. This chain's CDR3 is CSARLTGELFF. In DNA, the CDR3 is TGCAGTGCTCGATTGACCGGGGAGCTGTTTTTT.